The clone carrying this TCR beta chain was detected many times. This sample is drawn from a study of patients and donors after allogeneic stem cell transplantation. TCRdb redid the calling of the RT-PCR reads with MiXCR, one entry per CDR3 protein. The profile shows about 87,000 distinct CDR3 sequences, 4.5% to 5% of them singletons. The CDR3 covers 14 residues. The germline V and J ends were trimmed by 3 bases and 1 base, with 12 bases remaining between them. CDR1 is GTSNPN, CDR2 SVGIG, per germline (reference sequence). Sequenced: blood, either unsorted or a sorted T cell fraction (not recorded which). The source of this sequence is a human donor who was either an allogeneic HSCT recipient or a stem cell or donor lymphocyte infusion donor (not recorded which). It is not recorded whose cells these are; they may come from a transplant donor. The J gene is TRBJ1-1, the V gene TRBV30, with a possible D match to TRBD1 (5 bases). The CDR3 sequence is CAWSKDGGNTEAFF. CDR3 DNA sequence: TGTGCCTGGAGCAAAGACGGGGGGAACACTGAAGCTTTCTTT.